These T cell receptor beta chains were read from a single sample in a study of blood T cell repertoires in COVID-19. Sequencing was performed with immunoSEQ multiplex PCR; in TCRdb, only in-frame clones are kept and a portion is missing. This table holds over 150,000 clones, around 85% found once. The sequencing sample was made of peripheral blood. The receptors here all came from a man between 65 and 85 years old with active or convalescent COVID-19. Both conserved end residues are part of each CDR3. A D gene is named only where the DNA matches it firmly. Not every row has a clone size; where given, it reads once, few, many or a size class.

>TRBV19|.|.|TRBJ1-5
TGTGCCAGTACCACCCCCCAGACTGCTCGGCCCCAGCATTTT
CASTTPQTARPQHF
>TRBV7-6|.|.|TRBJ2-1
TGTGCCAGCAGCTTAATGGTTAGCGACTCCTACAATGAGCAGTTCTTC
CASSLMVSDSYNEQFF
>TRBV2|.|.|TRBJ1-2
TGTGCCAGCAGTGAGAGGACAGTCTATGGCTACACCTTC
CASSERTVYGYTF
>TRBV5-1|TRBD2|.|TRBJ2-3
TGCGCCAGCAGCGCCGGACTAGCGGGAGGAAAGAGCTCTACGCAGTATTTT
CASSAGLAGGKSSTQYF
>TRBV27|.|.|TRBJ1-5
TGTGCCAGCAGTTTAGGAGTTAGCAATCAGCCCCAGCATTTT
CASSLGVSNQPQHF
>TRBV9|.|.|TRBJ2-1
TGTGCCAGCAGCACACCACCCGACAGGAACAATGAGCAGTTCTTC
CASSTPPDRNNEQFF
>TRBV6-5|TRBD1|.|TRBJ1-1
TGTGCCAGCAGGCCTTGGGGACAGGGTAACACTGAAGCTTTCTTT
CASRPWGQGNTEAFF
>TRBV14|.|.|TRBJ2-2
TGTGCCAGCACCCGAGGGCCCGGGGAGCTGTTTTTT
CASTRGPGELFF
>TRBV5-3|TRBD1|.|TRBJ1-1
TGTGCCAGCTCGCCACCCGGGACAGACAACACTGAAGCTTTCTTT
CASSPPGTDNTEAFF
>TRBV27|TRBD1|.|TRBJ1-2
TGTGCCAGCAGTCCGGGGACAGGGGGCTCACCCTATGGCTACACCTTC
CASSPGTGGSPYGYTF
>TRBV27|.|.|TRBJ1-1
TGTGCCAGCAGTCCCCCAGGGAAACGGACGACTTTCTTT
CASSPPGKRTTFF
>TRBV3-1/TRBV3-2|.|.|TRBJ1-5
TGTGCCAGCAGCCCAAACGCGGGGGGGTACCAGCCCCAGCATTTT
CASSPNAGGYQPQHF
>TRBV15|.|.|TRBJ2-3
TGTGCCACCAGCAGAGACTTACCGACAGGAGGCACAGATACGCAGTATTTT
CATSRDLPTGGTDTQYF
>TRBV11-2|TRBD1|few|TRBJ2-5
TGTGCCAGCAGCTCAGACAGGGGCGAGACCCAGTACTTC
CASSSDRGETQYF
>TRBV6-5|TRBD1|.|TRBJ2-4
TGTGCCAGCAAAACAGGGGGATCGAAAAACATTCAGTACTTC
CASKTGGSKNIQYF
>TRBV6-1|.|once|TRBJ1-3
TGTGCCAGCAGTGGAGGGAAGGGTTACTCTGGAAACACCATATATTTT
CASSGGKGYSGNTIYF
>TRBV19|TRBD1|few|TRBJ1-5
TGTGCCAGTAGTATGGGCAGGGGGGATCAGCCCCAGCATTTT
CASSMGRGDQPQHF
>TRBV7-2|.|once|TRBJ1-1
TGTGCCAGCAGCCACGGTTGGGAGACGAACACTGAAGCTTTCTTT
CASSHGWETNTEAFF
>TRBV19|TRBD1|.|TRBJ2-5
TGTGCCAGTAGTATCTCCAGGGGGCGAGAGACCCAGTACTTC
CASSISRGRETQYF
>TRBV5-1|.|.|TRBJ1-1
TGCGCCAGCAGCTTTTACAGCCTGAACACTGAAGCTTTCTTT
CASSFYSLNTEAFF
>TRBV28|.|.|TRBJ1-5
TGTGCCAGCAGTATTGAGTGGCCCCAGCATTTT
CASSIEWPQHF
>TRBV18|.|.|TRBJ1-1
TGTGCCAGCTCGCCCGACAGAACCTCCGGTGAAGCTTTCTTT
CASSPDRTSGEAFF
>TRBV19|.|once|TRBJ1-5
TGTGCCAGTAGTATCATGGCAGGGTACCAGCCCCAGCATTTT
CASSIMAGYQPQHF
>TRBV5-5|TRBD2|.|TRBJ2-1
TGTGCCAGCAGCCCCGGACTAGCGGGGTTCGACGAGCAGTTCTTC
CASSPGLAGFDEQFF
>TRBV6-5|TRBD1|.|TRBJ1-1
TGTGCCAGCAGGGCTTCGGGACAGGGGTACACTGAAGCTTTCTTT
CASRASGQGYTEAFF
>TRBV18|.|.|TRBJ1-2
TGTGCCAGCTCACGTCGGCAGGACTATGGCTACACCTTC
CASSRRQDYGYTF
>TRBV28|.|.|TRBJ2-7
TGTGCCAGCCATGGGGGGGCTTCGGGATCCTACGAGCAGTACTTC
CASHGGASGSYEQYF
>TRBV19|.|.|TRBJ2-7
TGTGCCAGTAGTATCCCCAGTAATACCTACGAGCAGTACTTC
CASSIPSNTYEQYF
>TRBV5-4|.|.|TRBJ1-6
TGTGCCAGCAGCTTGGACCTCCGGGGGGTCGCGGGGTCACCCCTCCACTTT
CASSLDLRGVAGSPLHF
>TRBV6-2/TRBV6-3|.|.|TRBJ2-1
TGTGCCAGCAGTTACCGAGGCGATGAGCAGTTCTTC
CASSYRGDEQFF
>TRBV7-9|.|.|TRBJ1-5
TGTGCCAGCAGCCCCTACGGGGTTTATAGCAATCAGCCCCAGCATTTT
CASSPYGVYSNQPQHF
>TRBV20-1|.|.|TRBJ1-5
TGCAGTGCTAGTCTGCGGGGATACGGTCAGCCCCAGCATTTT
CSASLRGYGQPQHF
>TRBV10-3|TRBD2|.|TRBJ2-5
TGTGCCATCAGTCCAGGGAGCGGGAGGTCCTTGGGGGAGACCCAGTACTTC
CAISPGSGRSLGETQYF
>TRBV19|.|.|TRBJ2-7
TGTGCCAGTAGCCTCAGGGGAAGTTACGAGCAGTACTTC
CASSLRGSYEQYF